One and the same sample provided the 10 T cell receptor beta chains below, sequenced in a study of shared clonotypes between healthy human individuals. It was CD45RO-negative cells, positively selected for CCR7, that made up naive CD8 cells, with terminally differentiated effector memory CD45RA+ cells excluded. Clones were read by immunoSEQ multiplex PCR, and TCRdb kept only the in-frame ones, dropping some. The sample lists roughly 590,000 clones; 95% were seen once. The sample consisted of naive CD8+ T cells sorted from blood. The receptors were sampled from a young woman in good health.

The V gene is TRBV28, the J gene TRBJ1-5; 9 bases agree with TRBD1. The CDR3 length is 14 residues. J was trimmed by 5 bases and V by 7 bases; bases with no gene match: 6. Looked up from germline, CDR1 is MDHEN and CDR2 is SYDVKM. The CDR3 DNA follows: TGTGCCAGCAACACAGGGGGCGCCGATCAGCCCCAGCATTTT. Its translation is CASNTGGADQPQHF.

The CDR3, as DNA: TGTGCCAGCAGTGGGACAGGGGCCAATCAGCCCCAGCATTTT. Encoded protein: CASSGTGANQPQHF. This sequence joins TRBV27 and TRBJ1-5, with 10 bases lining up with TRBD1. CDR3 length equals 14 residues. The trim removed 5 bases at V and 3 bases at J, leaving 1 base unmatched. The germline CDR1 and CDR2 sequences are MNHEY and SMNVEV (reference sequence).

This chain links TRBV27 with TRBJ2-3; possible D gene TRBD1, 6 bases. Germline V gene data show CDR1 as MNHEY and CDR2 as SMNVEV (reference sequence). The CDR3 runs to 14 residues. Trimming removed 4 bases from V and 0 bases from J, with 8 bases in between. Here the CDR3 reads CASSWTESTDTQYF. In nucleotides, the CDR3 is TGTGCCAGCAGTTGGACAGAGAGCACAGATACGCAGTATTTT.

J is TRBJ2-3 and V is TRBV25-1; possibly TRBD2 for D (6 bases). The V end was cut by 6 bases, the J end by 1 base, with 17 bases between. There are 16 residues in the CDR3. Germline V gene sequence: CDR1 MGHDK, CDR2 SYGVNS. CDR3 coding DNA: TGTGCCAGCAGGAAGACTAGAGTTGGGGGCACAGATACGCAGTATTTT. It yields the protein CASRKTRVGGTDTQYF.

This chain joins TRBV7-6 and TRBJ2-6; D tentatively fits TRBD1 or TRBD2 (5 bases each). CDR1 and CDR2 from the germline V gene are SGHVS and FNYEAQ. The germline V and J ends were trimmed by 4 bases and 1 base, with 11 bases remaining between them. This CDR3 region has 16 residues. The CDR3 sequence is CASSSPEGSGANVLTF. The CDR3 DNA follows: TGTGCCAGCAGCTCACCCGAGGGGTCTGGGGCCAACGTCCTGACTTTC.

For the CDR3, the DNA is TGCGCCAGCAGTCATCAAAGCTCCTATAATTCACCCCTCCACTTT. It translates to CASSHQSSYNSPLHF. The rearrangement joins TRBV23-1 to TRBJ1-6, with D unclear. Being an ORF, TRBV23-1 has a function that is uncertain. The ends were cut back, 3 bases at V and 0 bases at J, with 6 bases in the middle. The CDR3 contains 15 residues.

The chain uses TRBV7-8 and TRBJ2-5; D is perhaps TRBD1 or TRBD2 (5 bases each). The CDR3 sequence is 14 residues long. Germline V CDR1 and CDR2: SGHVS, FQNEAQ. V shed 5 bases and J shed 2 bases, with 12 bases lying between them. CDR3 bases: TGTGCCAGCAGCCACCGGGACGGTCAAGAGACCCAGTACTTC. This encodes CASSHRDGQETQYF.

The V call is TRBV5-4, the J call TRBJ2-5, with a tentative D call TRBD1 (6 bases). Germline-derived CDR1 and CDR2 are SGHNT and YYREEE (reference sequence). There are 14 residues in the CDR3. V shed 0 bases and J shed 4 bases, with 10 bases lying between them. CDR3 amino acids: CASSLVGGRETQYF. The DNA for the CDR3 is TGTGCCAGCAGCTTGGTAGGGGGTCGAGAGACCCAGTACTTC.

The chain joins TRBV28 to TRBJ1-2; TRBD1 aligns across 7 bases. The ends lost 1 base at V and 6 bases at J; junction bases unmatched: 11. CDR1 and CDR2 (germline): MDHEN, SYDVKM. CDR3 size: 16 residues. CDR3 coding DNA: TGTGCCAGCAGTTTATATCAACAGGGGTCCGTTGATGGCTACACCTTC. Its protein is CASSLYQQGSVDGYTF.

V and J are TRBV5-4 and TRBJ1-1, with D perhaps matching TRBD1 (5 bases). CDR1 is SGHNT, CDR2 YYREEE, per germline (reference sequence). V gave up 2 bases and J gave up 7 bases, with 9 bases separating them. The CDR3 has 12 residues. The CDR3 bases are TGTGCCAGCAGCTTCGGGGGTAATGAAGCTTTCTTT. It encodes CASSFGGNEAFF.